This TCR beta chain was found in a study of beta chain features in type 1 diabetes. Findings of the study overall: Moderate yet significant TCRB CDR3 shortening was seen in Type 1 diabetes patients in all four CD4+ subsets. Among patients, naive, central memory and Treg TCRB repertoires appeared more similar than among healthy donors.

Sequenced material consisted of expressed TCRB transcripts (all of the isolated RNA was reverse transcribed). Sequencing used immunoSEQ multiplex PCR; TCRdb keeps in-frame clones, though not all of them. Among fewer than 300,000 clones listed, approximately 20% were seen once. With regard to this clone: Its antigen is as yet unknown. Within the sample, other DNA sequences also encode this same CDR3.

Each of the CD4+ naive, central memory, regulatory and stem cell-like memory populations was sorted via CD45RO/CCR7/CD25/CD127/CD95/CD27. Populations obtained by sorting all exceeded 95% purity. Germline loops: CDR1 SNHLY, CDR2 FYNNEI. The CDR3 is 14 amino acids. Trimming took 4 bases from V and 0 from J; bases not matched to a gene: 0. The clonotype was recovered from a middle-aged woman with type 1 diabetes. The chain has TRBV2 and TRBJ2-7; 10 positions agree with TRBD1. The sample was naive CD4+ T cells from blood. CDR3 nucleotides: TGTGCCAGCAGTGGACAGGGGGCCTCCTACGAGCAGTACTTC. Translated: CASSGQGASYEQYF.